This T cell receptor beta chain was captured by sequencing in a study of neurological immune-mediated disorders. This clonotype was counted ten times or more. V was trimmed by 0 bases and J by 4 bases, leaving 13 bases between them. Germline V gene data show CDR1 as SEHNR and CDR2 as FQNEAQ (reference sequence). The CDR3 runs to 16 residues. TCRdb redid the calling of the 5' RACE reads with MiXCR, one entry per CDR3 protein. The data contain roughly 88,000 distinct CDR3 sequences, around 3.6% of them seen just once; the ten biggest clones take up around 3.2%. Material: PBMCs. This receptor was taken from a woman in her forties or fifties with multiple sclerosis. The chain couples TRBV7-9 to TRBJ2-1; possible D gene TRBD2, 7 bases. CDR3 coding DNA: TGTGCCAGCAGCTTAGCGACGGGGGGCCCATACAATGAGCAGTTCTTC. The encoded protein is CASSLATGGPYNEQFF.